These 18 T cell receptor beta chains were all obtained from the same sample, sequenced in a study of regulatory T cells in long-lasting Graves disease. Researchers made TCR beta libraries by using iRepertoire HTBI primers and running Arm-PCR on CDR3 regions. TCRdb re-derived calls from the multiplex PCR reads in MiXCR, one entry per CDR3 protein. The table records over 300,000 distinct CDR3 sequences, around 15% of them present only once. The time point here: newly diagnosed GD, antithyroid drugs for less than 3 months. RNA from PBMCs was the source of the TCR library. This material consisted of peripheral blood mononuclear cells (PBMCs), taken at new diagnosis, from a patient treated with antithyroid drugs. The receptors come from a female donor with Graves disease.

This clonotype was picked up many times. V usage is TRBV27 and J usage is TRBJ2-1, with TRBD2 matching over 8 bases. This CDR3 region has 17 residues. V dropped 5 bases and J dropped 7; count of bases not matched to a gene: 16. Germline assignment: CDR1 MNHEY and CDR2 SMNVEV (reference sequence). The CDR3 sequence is CASSPNPMGLVKNEQFF. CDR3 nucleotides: TGTGCCAGCAGTCCAAACCCCATGGGACTAGTGAAGAATGAGCAGTTCTTC.

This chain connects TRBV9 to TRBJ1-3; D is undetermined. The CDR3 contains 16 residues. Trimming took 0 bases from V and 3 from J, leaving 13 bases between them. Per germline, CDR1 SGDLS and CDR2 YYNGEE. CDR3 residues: CASSVVSGGLGNTIYF. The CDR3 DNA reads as TGTGCCAGCAGCGTAGTCTCCGGAGGGCTTGGAAACACCATATATTTT.

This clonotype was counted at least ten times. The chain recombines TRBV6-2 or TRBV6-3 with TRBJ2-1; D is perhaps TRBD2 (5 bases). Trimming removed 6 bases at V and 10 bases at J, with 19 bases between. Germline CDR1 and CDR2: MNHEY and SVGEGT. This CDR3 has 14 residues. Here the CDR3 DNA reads TGTGCCAGCAGCTCCCGGAGGTCGGATGGGGAGCAGTTCTTC. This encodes CASSSRRSDGEQFF.

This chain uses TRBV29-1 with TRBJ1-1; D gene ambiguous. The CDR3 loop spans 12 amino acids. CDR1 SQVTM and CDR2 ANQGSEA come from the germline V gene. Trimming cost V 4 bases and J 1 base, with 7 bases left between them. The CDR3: CSVVRENTEAFF. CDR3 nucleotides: TGCAGCGTTGTACGAGAGAACACTGAAGCTTTCTTT.

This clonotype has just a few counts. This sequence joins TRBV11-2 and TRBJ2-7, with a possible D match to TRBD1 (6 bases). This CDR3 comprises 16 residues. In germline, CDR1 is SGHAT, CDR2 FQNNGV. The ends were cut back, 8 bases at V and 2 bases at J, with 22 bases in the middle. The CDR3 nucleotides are TGTGCCAGCCGCGACAGGACTCTTACTTCCACCTACGAGCAGTACTTC. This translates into CASRDRTLTSTYEQYF.

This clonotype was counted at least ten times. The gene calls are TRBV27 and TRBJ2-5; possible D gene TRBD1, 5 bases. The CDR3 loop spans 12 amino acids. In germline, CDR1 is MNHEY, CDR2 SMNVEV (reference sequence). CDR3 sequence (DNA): TGTGCACCAACTGGGGCGTTGGAGACCCAGTACTTC. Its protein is CAPTGALETQYF.

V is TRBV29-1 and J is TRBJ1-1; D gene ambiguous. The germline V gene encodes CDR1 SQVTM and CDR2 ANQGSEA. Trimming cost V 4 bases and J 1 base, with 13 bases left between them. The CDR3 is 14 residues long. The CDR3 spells CSVVPQAENTEAFF. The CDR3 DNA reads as TGCAGCGTTGTACCCCAGGCTGAGAACACTGAAGCTTTCTTT.

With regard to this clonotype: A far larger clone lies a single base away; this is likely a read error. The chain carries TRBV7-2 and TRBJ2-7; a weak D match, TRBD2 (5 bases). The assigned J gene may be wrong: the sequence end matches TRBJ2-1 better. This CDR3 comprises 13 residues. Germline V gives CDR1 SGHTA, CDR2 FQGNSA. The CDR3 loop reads CASNFGRGNEQFF. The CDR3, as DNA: TGTGCCAGCAACTTTGGTCGAGGGAATGAGCAGTTCTTC.

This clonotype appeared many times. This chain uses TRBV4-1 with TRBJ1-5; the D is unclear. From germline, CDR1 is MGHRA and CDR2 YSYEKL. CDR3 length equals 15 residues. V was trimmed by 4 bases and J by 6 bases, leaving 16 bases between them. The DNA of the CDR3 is TGCGCCAGCAGCCTACGCGCCGTCCCCATTCAGCCCCAGCATTTT. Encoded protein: CASSLRAVPIQPQHF.

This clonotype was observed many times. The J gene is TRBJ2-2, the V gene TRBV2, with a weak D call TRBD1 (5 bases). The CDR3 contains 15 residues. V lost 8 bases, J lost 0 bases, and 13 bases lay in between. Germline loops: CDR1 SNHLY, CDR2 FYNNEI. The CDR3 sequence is CASLWGASNTGELFF. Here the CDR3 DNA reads TGTGCCAGCCTATGGGGCGCGTCGAACACCGGGGAGCTGTTTTTT.

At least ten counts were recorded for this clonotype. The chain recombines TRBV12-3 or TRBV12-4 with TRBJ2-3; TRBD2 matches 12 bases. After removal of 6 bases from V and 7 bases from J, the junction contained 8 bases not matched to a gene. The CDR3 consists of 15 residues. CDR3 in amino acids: CASRSTSGSWNTQYF. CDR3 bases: TGTGCCAGCAGATCGACTAGCGGGAGTTGGAATACGCAGTATTTT.

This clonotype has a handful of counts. The DNA for the CDR3 is TGTGCCAGCAGTGAACGGACAGACTACGAGCAGTACTTC. It codes for CASSERTDYEQYF. The gene calls are TRBV25-1 and TRBJ2-7, with D perhaps matching TRBD1 (6 bases). This CDR3 spans 13 amino acids. Trimming shortened V by 2 bases and J by 3 bases, and 8 bases separated the two germline ends. CDR1 and CDR2 (germline): MGHDK, SYGVNS.

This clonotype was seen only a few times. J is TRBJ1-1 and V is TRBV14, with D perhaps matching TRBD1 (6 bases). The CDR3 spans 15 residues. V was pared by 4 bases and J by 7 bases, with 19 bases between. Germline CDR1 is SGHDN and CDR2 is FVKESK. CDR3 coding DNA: TGTGCCAGCAGCCGGGGGGGCGCCCCCAATCTTGAAGCTTTCTTT. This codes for CASSRGGAPNLEAFF.

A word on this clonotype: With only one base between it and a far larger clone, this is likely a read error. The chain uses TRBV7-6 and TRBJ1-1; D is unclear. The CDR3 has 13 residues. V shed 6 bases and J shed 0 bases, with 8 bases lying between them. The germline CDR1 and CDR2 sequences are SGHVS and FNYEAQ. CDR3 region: CASRPFVNTEAFF. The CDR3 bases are TGTGCCAGCAGGCCCTTTGTGAACACTGAAGCTTTCTTT.

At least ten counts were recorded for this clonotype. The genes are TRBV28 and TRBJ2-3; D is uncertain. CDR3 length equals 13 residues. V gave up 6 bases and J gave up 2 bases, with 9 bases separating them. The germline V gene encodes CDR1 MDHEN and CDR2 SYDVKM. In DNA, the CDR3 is TGTGCCAGCAGCCCCCTAATCACAGATACGCAGTATTTT. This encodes CASSPLITDTQYF.

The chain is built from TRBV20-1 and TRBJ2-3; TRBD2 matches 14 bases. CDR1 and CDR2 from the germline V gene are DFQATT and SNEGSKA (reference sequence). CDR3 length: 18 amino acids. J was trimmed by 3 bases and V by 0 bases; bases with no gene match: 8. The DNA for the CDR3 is TGCAGTGCTAGAGATGGACTAGCGGGGGGTGAGAGAACAGATACGCAGTATTTT. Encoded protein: CSARDGLAGGERTDTQYF.

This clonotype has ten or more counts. CDR3 sequence: CASSLGQGQNTIYF. CDR3 DNA sequence: TGTGCCAGCAGTCTGGGACAGGGTCAAAACACCATATATTTT. The chain uses TRBV12-3 or TRBV12-4 and TRBJ1-3; 9 bases match TRBD1. This CDR3 contains 14 residues. The junction had 5 bases not matched to a gene; V was cut back by 5 bases and J by 6 bases.

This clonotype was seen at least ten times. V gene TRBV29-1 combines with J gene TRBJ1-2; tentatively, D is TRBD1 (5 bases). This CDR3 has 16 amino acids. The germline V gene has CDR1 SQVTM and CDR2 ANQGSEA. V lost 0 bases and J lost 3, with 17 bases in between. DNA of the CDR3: TGCAGCGTTGAAGAGCATAAGGGGCAAAGGGACTATGGCTACACCTTC. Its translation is CSVEEHKGQRDYGYTF.